These 24 T cell receptor beta chains were sequenced from one sample in a study of T cell responses to AZD1222 COVID-19 vaccine. The table came from immunoSEQ multiplex PCR; TCRdb's copy has only in-frame clones and leaves some out. The sample shows about 92,000 clones, 90% of them seen only once. The starting material was peripheral blood, obtained on day 0 of AZD1222 vaccination. Receptors originate from an adult in good health.

This chain joins TRBV5-5 and TRBJ1-2; no clear D. The CDR3 sequence is 13 residues long. Germline V lookup: CDR1 SGHKS, CDR2 YYEKEE (reference sequence). Trimming removed 1 base at V and 3 bases at J, with 7 bases between. The CDR3 region is CASSLLLDYGYTF. The CDR3 nucleotides read TGTGCCAGCAGCTTGCTGTTGGACTATGGCTACACCTTC.

The chain recombines TRBV5-4 with TRBJ1-2; 7 bases map to TRBD1. This CDR3 is 14 amino acids long. The germline CDR1 and CDR2 sequences are SGHNT and YYREEE (reference sequence). The V segment lost 4 bases and the J segment 3 bases; nucleotides outside the gene matches: 6. CDR3 amino acids: CASSLDRVDYGYTF. CDR3 bases: TGTGCCAGCAGCCTCGACAGGGTAGACTATGGCTACACCTTC. The entire variable domain, with the rest obtained from reference TRBV5-4 and TRBJ1-2, is as follows: ETGVTQSPTHLIKTRGQQVTLRCSSQSGHNTVSWYQQALGQGPQFIFQYYREEENGRGNFPPRFSGLQFPNYSSELNVNALELDDSALYLCASSLDRVDYGYTFGSGTRLTVV.

The chain links TRBV2 to TRBJ1-1; a possible D gene is TRBD1 (5 bases). The CDR3 sequence is 13 residues long. The germline V gene encodes CDR1 SNHLY and CDR2 FYNNEI. Deletions cut 4 bases from V and 2 bases from J, with 8 bases between. The CDR3 loop is CASSGGANTEAFF. CDR3 bases: TGTGCCAGCAGTGGAGGGGCAAACACTGAAGCTTTCTTT.

This chain connects TRBV29-1 to TRBJ1-1, with D perhaps matching TRBD1 (5 bases). This CDR3 spans 12 amino acids. With 4 bases removed from V and 9 bases from J, the gap between germline ends came to 15 bases. CDR1 SQVTM and CDR2 ANQGSEA come from the germline V gene. The CDR3 spells CSVVAGRWKAFF. Here the CDR3 DNA reads TGCAGCGTTGTAGCAGGGAGGTGGAAAGCTTTCTTT.

The chain employs TRBV27 and TRBJ2-1; D assignment may be TRBD1 or TRBD2 (6 bases each). The CDR3 runs to 15 residues. Trimming left V 6 bases short and J 9 bases short, with 21 bases between. Germline V gives CDR1 MNHEY, CDR2 SMNVEV (reference sequence). CDR3 in DNA: TGTGCCAGCAGGGCGGGGCAGGGGTTTGGGGGTGAGCAGTTCTTC. Translating it yields CASRAGQGFGGEQFF.

The chain recombines TRBV19 with TRBJ2-3; the D gene is possibly TRBD1 (6 bases). V was cut by 5 bases and J by 2 bases, with 23 bases left in between. The CDR3 covers 18 residues. The germline V gene has CDR1 LNHDA and CDR2 SQIVND (reference sequence). The CDR3 protein is CASSLSGTSPSHTDTQYF. DNA for the CDR3: TGTGCCAGTAGTCTGTCCGGGACAAGTCCTTCCCACACAGATACGCAGTATTTT.

The V call is TRBV19, the J call TRBJ2-3; unclear D gene. The V gene lost 5 bases and the J gene lost 1 base, with 10 bases spanning the gap. This CDR3 is built from 14 residues. Germline V CDR1 and CDR2: LNHDA, SQIVND (reference sequence). CDR3 protein: CASSPVPGTDTQYF. The CDR3 region has the DNA TGTGCCAGTAGTCCGGTGCCCGGCACAGATACGCAGTATTTT.

This chain connects TRBV3-1 (or the pseudogene TRBV3-2) to TRBJ2-7; D not resolved. The length of the CDR3 is 14 residues. With 0 bases removed from V and 6 bases from J, the gap between germline ends came to 12 bases. Germline V gene sequence: CDR1 LGHDT, CDR2 YNNKEL (reference sequence). DNA for the CDR3: TGTGCCAGCAGCCAAGAGCGGACGTTCCTCGAGCAGTACTTC. Its translation is CASSQERTFLEQYF.

This chain uses TRBV7-9 with TRBJ1-2; no definite D call. The germline V and J ends were trimmed by 1 base and 7 bases, with 16 bases remaining between them. The CDR3 length is 15 residues. Per the germline V gene, CDR1 is SEHNR and CDR2 is FQNEAQ (reference sequence). CDR3 sequence reads: CASSLEVSGKSGYTF. In DNA, the CDR3 is TGTGCCAGCAGCTTAGAAGTTTCAGGAAAGTCTGGCTACACCTTC.

The chain carries TRBV6-6 and TRBJ2-1; D not certain. The length of the CDR3 is 12 residues. V was clipped by 6 bases and J by 4 bases, with 7 bases between them. Germline CDR1 is MNHNY and CDR2 is SVGAGI (reference sequence). Here the CDR3 reads CASSQSYNEQFF. As DNA, the CDR3 is TGTGCCAGCAGCCAATCTTACAATGAGCAGTTCTTC.

The chain links TRBV29-1 to TRBJ2-5; 12 bases line up with TRBD1. V lost 7 bases, J lost 4 bases, and 4 bases stayed unmatched. Germline CDR1 SQVTM, CDR2 ANQGSEA. The CDR3 consists of 13 residues. CDR3 protein: CSGGQGAGETQYF. CDR3 DNA sequence: TGCAGCGGGGGACAGGGGGCCGGAGAGACCCAGTACTTC.

The chain has TRBV9 and TRBJ1-6; D is possibly TRBD1 (6 bases). This CDR3 has 14 residues. In germline, CDR1 is SGDLS, CDR2 YYNGEE. V lost 5 bases and J 6 bases, leaving 12 bases between the germline ends. The CDR3 loop reads CASSAPGANSPLHF. Written as DNA, the CDR3 is TGTGCCAGCAGTGCCCCGGGGGCTAATTCACCCCTCCACTTT.

The chain carries TRBV9 and TRBJ2-7; TRBD1 or TRBD2 may be the D gene (5 bases each). V lost 0 bases and J 4 bases, leaving 11 bases between the germline ends. This CDR3 region has 14 residues. From germline, CDR1 is SGDLS and CDR2 YYNGEE. In DNA, the CDR3 is TGTGCCAGCAGCGTAGCGATTGGGGGATACGAGCAGTACTTC. Translating it yields CASSVAIGGYEQYF.

This clone was seen a few times. This rearrangement joins TRBV19 to TRBJ1-2, with 11 bases aligning to TRBD1. Germline CDR1 is LNHDA and CDR2 is SQIVND (reference sequence). CDR3 size: 15 residues. Germline trimming cut 5 bases from V and 7 bases from J; bases unmatched to any gene: 9. The DNA for the CDR3 is TGTGCCAGTAGTCCCCGGACAGGGGGCCAGGGTGGCTACACCTTC. This encodes CASSPRTGGQGGYTF. The whole variable domain, remainder taken from reference TRBV19 and TRBJ1-2, is DGGITQSPKYLFRKEGQNVTLSCEQNLNHDAMYWYRQDPGQGLRLIYYSQIVNDFQKGDIAEGYSVSREKKESFPLTVTSAQKNPTAFYLCASSPRTGGQGGYTFGSGTRLTVV.

The V gene is TRBV27, the J gene TRBJ2-3; a possible D gene is TRBD2 (7 bases). Germline V lookup: CDR1 MNHEY, CDR2 SMNVEV (reference sequence). The CDR3 is 17 residues long. Trimming removed 2 bases from V and 5 bases from J, with 20 bases in between. The CDR3 sequence is CASSLMRGGRGVDTQYF. In nucleotides, the CDR3 is TGTGCCAGCAGTTTAATGCGGGGAGGGAGGGGGGTAGATACGCAGTATTTT.

The chain joins TRBV6-6 to TRBJ2-2; 7 nucleotides match TRBD1. Trimming took 7 bases from V and 0 from J; bases not matched to a gene: 5. The CDR3 consists of 15 residues. Germline V lookup: CDR1 MNHNY, CDR2 SVGAGI (reference sequence). The CDR3 nucleotides read TGTGCCAGCAAACCCGGGACAGCGAACACCGGGGAGCTGTTTTTT. Translating it yields CASKPGTANTGELFF.

The chain combines TRBV6-2 or TRBV6-3 with TRBJ2-7; possibly TRBD1 for D (7 bases). The germline V gene encodes CDR1 MNHEY and CDR2 SVGEGT. The CDR3 has 14 residues. Between the trimmed V and J ends, which lost 2 bases and 7 bases, there was a span of 15 bases. CDR3 residues: CASSYRDRAGEQYF. The CDR3 nucleotides read TGTGCCAGCAGTTACAGGGACAGAGCGGGTGAGCAGTACTTC.

The chain links TRBV5-4 to TRBJ2-3, with 9 positions matching TRBD1. CDR3 length: 13 amino acids. Germline V gives CDR1 SGHNT, CDR2 YYREEE (reference sequence). Trimming cost V 5 bases and J 4 bases; bases outside gene matches: 2. In DNA, the CDR3 is TGTGCCAGCAGACAGGGGGCGGCAGATACGCAGTATTTT. Translating gives CASRQGAADTQYF.

The CDR3 is CASSDAGTVSDTQYF. The CDR3 DNA sequence: TGTGCCAGCAGCGACGCCGGGACAGTCTCAGATACGCAGTATTTT. The V gene is TRBV9, the J gene TRBJ2-3, with 7 bases aligning to TRBD1. Germline trimming cut 3 bases from V and 4 bases from J; bases unmatched to any gene: 8. The germline gives CDR1 SGDLS, CDR2 YYNGEE. This CDR3 is built from 15 residues.

This clone was counted a single time. This chain uses TRBV28 with TRBJ2-2; 7 positions agree with TRBD1. Trimming at V came to 6 bases and at J to 8 bases, leaving 12 bases not matched to a gene. The CDR3 sequence is 15 residues long. Germline-derived CDR1 and CDR2 are MDHEN and SYDVKM. The CDR3 spells CASSSPTGDAGELFF. The DNA for the CDR3 is TGTGCCAGCAGCTCCCCAACAGGGGACGCAGGGGAGCTGTTTTTT.

V and J are TRBV19 and TRBJ1-2; D unresolved. V gave up 0 bases and J gave up 10 bases, with 15 bases separating them. Germline CDR1 and CDR2: LNHDA and SQIVND (reference sequence). The CDR3 is 14 amino acids. CDR3 DNA: TGTGCCAGTAGTATAGATCAAGGGAAGAGCGTCTACACCTTC. The encoded protein is CASSIDQGKSVYTF.

The rearrangement uses TRBV11-2 and TRBJ2-2, with D unclear. This CDR3 contains 12 residues. CDR1 SGHAT and CDR2 FQNNGV come from the germline V gene. The V end was cut by 5 bases, the J end by 1 base, with 2 bases between. CDR3 loop: CASSRNTGELFF. CDR3 nucleotide sequence: TGTGCCAGCAGCAGGAACACCGGGGAGCTGTTTTTT.

The chain couples TRBV3-1 (or the pseudogene TRBV3-2) to TRBJ2-3; D is perhaps TRBD1 or TRBD2 (5 bases each). V was clipped by 3 bases and J by 0 bases, with 10 bases between them. CDR1 is LGHDT, CDR2 YNNKEL, per germline (reference sequence). CDR3 size: 15 residues. The CDR3 loop is CASSQWDPSTDTQYF. CDR3 DNA: TGTGCCAGCAGCCAGTGGGACCCTAGCACAGATACGCAGTATTTT.

This clone was counted only a few times. The chain couples TRBV6-5 to TRBJ2-2; D uncertain. Trimming stripped 8 bases from V and 6 bases from J, with 7 bases between. CDR1 is MNHEY, CDR2 SVGAGI, per germline. The CDR3 contains 11 residues. The CDR3 reads CASRRAGELFF. The CDR3 region has the DNA TGTGCCAGCCGCCGGGCCGGGGAGCTGTTTTTT.